These 14 T cell receptor beta chains were all obtained from the same sample, sequenced in a study of cytomegalovirus exposure and HLA in healthy donors. Clones were read by immunoSEQ multiplex PCR, and TCRdb kept only the in-frame ones, dropping some. The profile shows some 240,000 clones, 83% of them singletons. Sequenced material: PBMCs. The receptors were gathered from a woman between 18 and 29 years old in good health and CMV-seronegative.

This clone was counted once. The genes are TRBV2 and TRBJ1-1, with D perhaps TRBD1 (6 bases). Germline-derived CDR1 and CDR2 are SNHLY and FYNNEI. Trimming stripped 5 bases from V and 3 bases from J, with 10 bases between. This CDR3 has 13 amino acids. The CDR3 reads CASSNREDTEAFF. Written as DNA, the CDR3 is TGTGCCAGCAGTAACAGGGAGGACACTGAAGCTTTCTTT.

The rearrangement uses TRBV5-1 and TRBJ2-7; 10 bases align to TRBD1. The CDR3 runs to 13 residues. From germline, CDR1 is SGHRS and CDR2 YFSETQ. With V trimmed by 4 bases and J by 7 bases, 5 bases remained unmatched. CDR3 coding DNA: TGCGCCAGCAGCAGGGGACAGGGGAGTGAGCAGTACTTC. The encoded protein is CASSRGQGSEQYF.

The genes are TRBV7-9 and TRBJ1-3; D might be TRBD1 (6 bases). Germline-derived CDR1 and CDR2 are SEHNR and FQNEAQ (reference sequence). The CDR3 totals 16 residues. Trimming removed 5 bases at V and 4 bases at J, with 18 bases between. CDR3 sequence (DNA): TGTGCCAGCAGCCCCTCCGGGGGGGCATCAGGAAACACCATATATTTT. Protein product: CASSPSGGASGNTIYF.

The rearrangement links TRBV27 to TRBJ1-2; D ambiguous. CDR3 length: 15 amino acids. The germline gives CDR1 MNHEY, CDR2 SMNVEV (reference sequence). V lost 2 bases and J lost 4, with 14 bases in between. CDR3 DNA sequence: TGTGCCAGCAGTTTAGCTTCGTTCCCCCTCTATGGCTACACCTTC. Translated, it gives CASSLASFPLYGYTF.

The rearrangement links TRBV2 to TRBJ2-1, with D perhaps matching TRBD2 (5 bases). Trimming cost V 10 bases and J 8 bases, with 21 bases left between them. CDR1 and CDR2 (germline): SNHLY, FYNNEI. The CDR3 is made up of 14 amino acids. The CDR3 sequence: CATTPGTGGDEQFF. The CDR3 nucleotides read TGTGCCACCACACCGGGAACCGGCGGCGATGAGCAGTTCTTC.

This sequence joins TRBV28 and TRBJ1-2, with no clear D. This CDR3 is 12 amino acids long. Germline V CDR1 and CDR2: MDHEN, SYDVKM. V gave up 8 bases and J gave up 7 bases, with 14 bases separating them. The CDR3 nucleotides are TGTGCCAGCCGAAATACAGTGTCTGGCTACACCTTC. Protein product: CASRNTVSGYTF.

The V gene is TRBV11-2, the J gene TRBJ2-7; 10 bases fit TRBD1. J gave up 2 bases and V 0 bases, and 7 bases lay outside the gene matches. The CDR3 totals 17 residues. Germline V CDR1 and CDR2: SGHAT, FQNNGV. The CDR3 is CASSLDVRTGGAYEQYF. The CDR3 region has the DNA TGTGCCAGCAGCTTAGATGTGCGGACAGGGGGTGCCTACGAGCAGTACTTC.

The chain combines TRBV7-3 with TRBJ1-2; maybe TRBD1 (6 bases). The germline V and J ends were trimmed by 4 bases and 4 bases, with 10 bases remaining between them. CDR1 SGHTA and CDR2 FQGTGA come from the germline V gene. The CDR3 spans 13 residues. This CDR3 is CASSSTGGYGYTF. The CDR3 DNA sequence: TGTGCCAGCAGCTCGACAGGAGGCTATGGCTACACCTTC. The variable domain in full, with the rest retrieved from reference TRBV7-3 and TRBJ1-2, is GAGVSQTPSNKVTEKGKYVELRCDPISGHTALYWYRQSLGQGPEFLIYFQGTGAADDSGLPNDRFFAVRPEGSVSTLKIQRTERGDSAVYLCASSSTGGYGYTFGSGTRLTVV.

This clone was seen a single time. DNA of the CDR3: TGTGCCAGCAGCCTCTGGGGAAACACCATATATTTT. Translated, it gives CASSLWGNTIYF. The J gene is TRBJ1-3, the V gene TRBV4-2, with unresolved D. The CDR3 runs 12 residues. The germline V gene encodes CDR1 LGHNA and CDR2 YNFKEQ. V shed 4 bases and J shed 4 bases, with 5 bases lying between them.

The chain has TRBV13 and TRBJ2-3, with 14 bases matching TRBD2. CDR1 and CDR2 (germline): PRHDT, FYEKMQ (reference sequence). This CDR3 has 20 residues. The junction had 12 bases not matched to a gene; V was cut back by 3 bases and J by 1 base. CDR3 coding DNA: TGTGCCAGCAGCTTCCCTGGGACTAGCGGGAGAAGGGAGGGCACAGATACGCAGTATTTT. This sequence encodes CASSFPGTSGRREGTDTQYF.

The chain carries TRBV11-1 and TRBJ1-5; D gene unclear. Germline V CDR1 and CDR2: SGHAT, FQDESV (reference sequence). This CDR3 is built from 14 residues. V lost 1 base and J 1 base, leaving 5 bases between the germline ends. The DNA of the CDR3 is TGTGCCAGCAGCTTAGGAGGCAGCAATCAGCCCCAGCATTTT. This codes for CASSLGGSNQPQHF.

The genes are TRBV7-9 and TRBJ1-5; D remains unclear. Germline assignment: CDR1 SEHNR and CDR2 FQNEAQ (reference sequence). The V and J ends lost 5 bases and 8 bases respectively, with 10 bases between them. The CDR3 covers 12 residues. Here the CDR3 DNA reads TGTGCCAGCAGCCTTGACCGAGAGCCCCAGCATTTT. As protein: CASSLDREPQHF.

CDR3 protein: CASNTDNLSYEQYF. CDR3 nucleotides: TGTGCCAGCAACACCGATAACTTATCCTACGAGCAGTACTTC. The V call is TRBV2, the J call TRBJ2-7; no reliable D call. CDR3 size: 14 residues. Trimming took 7 bases from V and 1 from J, leaving 14 bases between them. Germline V gene lookup returns CDR1 SNHLY and CDR2 FYNNEI.

The table lists this clone with a count of one. The rearrangement links TRBV7-9 to TRBJ1-1; D remains ambiguous. Germline V gene sequence: CDR1 SEHNR, CDR2 FQNEAQ (reference sequence). V shed 0 bases and J shed 10 bases, with 9 bases lying between them. This CDR3 contains 12 residues. CDR3 region: CASSLAESPAFF. CDR3 nucleotides: TGTGCCAGCAGCTTAGCTGAGTCTCCAGCTTTCTTT.